The 4 T cell receptor beta chains presented below share a single source sample, sequenced in a study of vaccination and CD4 T cells after COVID-19. The antigens for these receptors are not known. Indicated treatment: roughly 11-day PBMC culture with coronavirus spike peptide pools or control peptides (ViraFEST assay). Cultured CD4+ T-cell DNA underwent Oncomine TCR Beta short-read sequencing. TCRdb reanalysed the PCR reads using MiXCR and keeps one entry per CDR3 protein. The data contain more than 9,500 distinct CDR3 sequences, 40% to 60% of them singletons. Material for sequencing was CD4+ T cells from blood, cultured in vitro. The receptors derive from a human donor who had recovered from COVID-19.

The gene calls are TRBV20-1 and TRBJ2-7, with 7 bases that match TRBD2. This CDR3 region has 14 residues. Germline V gives CDR1 DFQATT, CDR2 SNEGSKA (reference sequence). After removal of 3 bases from V and 7 bases from J, the junction contained 12 bases not matched to a gene. For the CDR3, the DNA is TGCAGTGCTAGGGGGGAGGGCTCCCCCCGTGAGCAGTACTTC. This encodes CSARGEGSPREQYF.

The chain carries TRBV7-2 and TRBJ2-2; D is uncertain. The V gene's germline CDR1 is SGHTA and CDR2 FQGNSA. The CDR3 length is 16 residues. V shed 1 base and J shed 0 bases, with 9 bases lying between them. The CDR3 sequence is CASSLVGRTNTGELFF. CDR3 bases: TGTGCCAGCAGCTTAGTAGGGCGGACGAACACCGGGGAGCTGTTTTTT.

V and J are TRBV6-5 and TRBJ1-2; D may be TRBD1 (6 bases). The V gene's germline CDR1 is MNHEY and CDR2 SVGAGI. This CDR3 spans 14 amino acids. Trimming pared 2 bases from V and 3 bases from J, leaving 10 bases between. The CDR3 bases are TGTGCCAGCAGTTACGAGGCAGGGGACTATGGCTACACCTTC. Protein product: CASSYEAGDYGYTF.

The chain couples TRBV20-1 to TRBJ2-3; D is uncertain. V lost 1 base, J lost 6 bases, and 5 bases lay in between. The CDR3 sequence is 11 residues long. CDR1 DFQATT and CDR2 SNEGSKA come from the germline V gene (reference sequence). The CDR3 DNA follows: TGCAGTGCTAGAGCGAGGGATACGCAGTATTTT. Translated: CSARARDTQYF.